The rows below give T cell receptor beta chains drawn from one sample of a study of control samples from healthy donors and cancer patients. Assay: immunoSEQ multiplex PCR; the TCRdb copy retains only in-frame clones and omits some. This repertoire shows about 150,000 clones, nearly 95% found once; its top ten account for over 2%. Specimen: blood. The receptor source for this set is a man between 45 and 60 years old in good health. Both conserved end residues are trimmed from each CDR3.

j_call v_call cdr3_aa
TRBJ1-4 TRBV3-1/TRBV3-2 ASSQEGPGLLSDEKLF
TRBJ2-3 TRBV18 ASSPQNFRGQATDTQY
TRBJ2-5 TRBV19 ASSITGGETQY
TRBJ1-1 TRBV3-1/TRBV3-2 ASSPSSTEAF
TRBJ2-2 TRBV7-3 ASSPQQNTGELF
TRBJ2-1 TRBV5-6 ASSPRLAAYNEQF
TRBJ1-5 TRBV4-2 ASSQDRNQPQH
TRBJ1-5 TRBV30 AWSMSRGGQPQH
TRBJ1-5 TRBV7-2 ASSQRRDQPQH
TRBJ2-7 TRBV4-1 ASSQAERGYYEQY
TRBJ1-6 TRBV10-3 AISGPGAGSYNSPLH
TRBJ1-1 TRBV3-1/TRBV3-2 ASSLSGGEAF
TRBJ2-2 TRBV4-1 ASSRGQSNTGELF
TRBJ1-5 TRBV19 ASSIYNQPQH
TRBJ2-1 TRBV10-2 ASSGIPGLAGGDEQF
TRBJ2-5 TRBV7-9 ASRTGFSAETQY
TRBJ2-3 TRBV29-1 SVGDSGFTDTQY
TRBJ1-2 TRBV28 ASSRVPPGLRNYGYT
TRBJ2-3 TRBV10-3 ATGGGVSTDTQY
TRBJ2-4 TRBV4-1 ASRSLQGVWAKNIQY
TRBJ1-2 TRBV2 AGTQRNYGYT
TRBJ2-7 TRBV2 ASNPYEQY
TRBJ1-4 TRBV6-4 ASSRTGGGEKLF
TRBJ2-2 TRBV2 ASTTGPGELF
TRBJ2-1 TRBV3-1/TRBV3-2 ASSQVPVLAGVWEQF
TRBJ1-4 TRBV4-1 ASSQEARSRGDEKLF
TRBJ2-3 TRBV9 ASSPRGVESSTDTQY
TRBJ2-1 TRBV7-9 ASSPGTSADEQF
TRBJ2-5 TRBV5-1 ASRASGRGETQY
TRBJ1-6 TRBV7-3 ASSLEPVSPLH
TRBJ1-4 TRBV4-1 ASSGQGLKKLF
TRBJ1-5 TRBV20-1 SASVRGFSNQPQH
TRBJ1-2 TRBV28 ASSAPAGETLGYT
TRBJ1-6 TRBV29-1 SVRDSYNSPLH
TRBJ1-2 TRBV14 ASSQGLRYGYT
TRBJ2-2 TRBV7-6 ASSLAYRGTGELF